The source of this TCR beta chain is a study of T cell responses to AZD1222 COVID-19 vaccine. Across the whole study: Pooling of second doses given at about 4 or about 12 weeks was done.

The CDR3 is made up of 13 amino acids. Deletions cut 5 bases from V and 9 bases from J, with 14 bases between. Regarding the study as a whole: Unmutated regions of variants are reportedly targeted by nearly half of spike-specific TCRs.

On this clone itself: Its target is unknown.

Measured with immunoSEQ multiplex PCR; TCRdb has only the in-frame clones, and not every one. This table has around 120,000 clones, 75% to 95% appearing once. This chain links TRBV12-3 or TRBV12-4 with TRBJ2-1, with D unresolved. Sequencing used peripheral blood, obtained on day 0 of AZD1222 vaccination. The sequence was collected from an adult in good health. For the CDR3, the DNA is TGTGCCAGCAGTCCCCCTCAAGTGCGTGAGCAGTTCTTC. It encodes CASSPPQVREQFF.